These T cell receptor beta chains were read from a single sample in a study of control samples from healthy donors and cancer patients. Libraries were prepared by immunoSEQ multiplex PCR; TCRdb keeps only in-frame clonotypes and omits some of them. Here the sample spans about 82,000 clones, around 94% being singletons. The material sequenced was blood. The receptors derive from a woman aged 18 to 35 in good health. Each CDR3 is given with its conserved first and last residue. Each record gives: V gene, CDR3 protein.

V: TRBV27; CDR3: CASKNSGVGGYTF
V: TRBV28; CDR3: CASSLLSTEAFF
V: TRBV9; CDR3: CASSHSTGNYGYTF
V: TRBV29-1; CDR3: CSVNRAGSYEQYF
V: TRBV7-6; CDR3: CASSPPGAGPAYGYTF
V: TRBV7-9; CDR3: CASSSKAGTNTEAFF
V: TRBV28; CDR3: CASSLSVPNTGELFF
V: TRBV7-9; CDR3: CASSLEGQANTEAFF
V: TRBV6-5; CDR3: CASSSRGGAFF
V: TRBV6-1; CDR3: CASSVLGRVHPRTEAFF
V: TRBV9; CDR3: CASSVGPTGATEAFF
V: TRBV6-4; CDR3: CASSPGTGGPSEKLFF
V: TRBV28; CDR3: CASSFPGFYEQYF
V: TRBV6-5; CDR3: CASSRTLGTIYF
V: TRBV4-2; CDR3: CASSPWGAGGGGELFF
V: TRBV19; CDR3: CASSSGQYSNQPQHF
V: TRBV7-9; CDR3: CASSQEGSARSLYGYTF
V: TRBV4-2; CDR3: CASSQEGTQSYNEQFF
V: TRBV6-1; CDR3: CASSEALGQGHQPQHF
V: TRBV9; CDR3: CASSVEDRDKGYNEQFF
V: TRBV19; CDR3: CASSIGMVYGYTF
V: TRBV6-1; CDR3: CASSEVYNEQYF
V: TRBV27; CDR3: CASSTGTERSYTF
V: TRBV7-9; CDR3: CASSPPGQSNSPLHF
V: TRBV3-1/TRBV3-2; CDR3: CASSQDLLQDSYEQYF
V: TRBV27; CDR3: CASSYDNWNTEAFF
V: TRBV9; CDR3: CASSPQGTIPNEQFF
V: TRBV6-5; CDR3: CASNSGTPYEQYF
V: TRBV2; CDR3: CASRELAGRNYEQYF
V: TRBV14; CDR3: CASSQRAYPKNIQYF
V: TRBV5-8; CDR3: CASSKRQGMEYF
V: TRBV7-3; CDR3: CASSRQGSSEKLFF
V: TRBV20-1; CDR3: CSASLPSNEQFF
V: TRBV7-2; CDR3: CASSSGKSGRKDTQYF
V: TRBV5-6; CDR3: CASSRVRATNEKLFF
V: TRBV4-1; CDR3: CASSLQDRGLLYEQYF
V: TRBV5-1; CDR3: CASSWGTGAYEQYF
V: TRBV5-6; CDR3: CASRRDRVGETQYF
V: TRBV7-8; CDR3: CASSLEFRGPAGELFF
V: TRBV28; CDR3: CASRLTGKANYGYTF
V: TRBV9; CDR3: CASSPTGVAGVYEQYF
V: TRBV7-2; CDR3: CASSKTGLDYGYTF
V: TRBV7-9; CDR3: CASSPKGQGGSYGYTF
V: TRBV28; CDR3: CATGRSGANVLTF
V: TRBV5-5; CDR3: CASSVIAGGPYEQYF
V: TRBV5-1; CDR3: CASSLEAGGPYEQYF
V: TRBV9; CDR3: CASSPVATEAFF
V: TRBV27; CDR3: CASSSDTRGTEAFF
V: TRBV4-1; CDR3: CASSQDSAGREETQYF
V: TRBV6-2/TRBV6-3; CDR3: CASSYGYLEQFF
V: TRBV28; CDR3: CATLRGTYSNQPQHF
V: TRBV28; CDR3: CASILGGAGLTDTQYF
V: TRBV5-1; CDR3: CASSLTSGSHNEQFF
V: TRBV5-6; CDR3: CASSLVGGKTTGELFF
V: TRBV6-2/TRBV6-3; CDR3: CASSPVMGGYEQYF
V: TRBV7-9; CDR3: CASSPGGVRWPNSPLHF
V: TRBV12-3/TRBV12-4; CDR3: CASSLETGYEQYF
V: TRBV5-1; CDR3: CASSLDGQPQHF
V: TRBV28; CDR3: CASSLAGGGSETQYF